The 11 T cell receptor beta chains below were found in one sample sequenced in a study of spatial heterogeneity in lung cancer. Time point denoted: sample taken at primary tumor resection. Whole RNA was taken from tumor, nontumor lung or frozen PBMC; it was then sequenced unsorted. TCRdb reprocessed the 5' RACE reads with MiXCR, giving one entry per CDR3 protein. Of over 6,000 distinct CDR3 sequences in the sample, more than 4.5% are singletons; the top ten hold less than 40%. Sequenced material: PBMCs, taken at surgery. These receptors were collected from a male donor with early-stage non-small cell lung cancer.

This clonotype has a handful of counts. CDR3 sequence reads: CASSEYFDSDRDEQYF. CDR3 nucleotide sequence: TGTGCCAGCAGTGAATACTTCGACAGCGATAGGGACGAGCAGTACTTC. The gene calls are TRBV25-1 and TRBJ2-7; D possibly corresponds to TRBD1 (5 bases). Trimming took 0 bases from V and 5 from J, leaving 17 bases between them. This CDR3 spans 16 amino acids. The germline V gene encodes CDR1 MGHDK and CDR2 SYGVNS.

In its sample, this clonotype was seen many times. The genes are TRBV27 and TRBJ2-4, with D possibly called TRBD1 or TRBD2 (5 bases each). Trimming took 1 base from V and 6 from J, leaving 7 bases between them. Germline V gene lookup returns CDR1 MNHEY and CDR2 SMNVEV (reference sequence). The CDR3 is 13 residues long. Here the CDR3 reads CASSLWDGNIQYF. The DNA for the CDR3 is TGTGCCAGCAGTTTATGGGACGGAAACATTCAGTACTTC.

This clonotype showed up many times. The rearrangement joins TRBV15 to TRBJ2-1; the D gene is possibly TRBD2 (6 bases). The CDR3 length is 15 residues. The V end was cut by 6 bases, the J end by 9 bases, with 21 bases between. Germline CDR1 is LNHNV and CDR2 is YYDKDF (reference sequence). The CDR3 spells CATRTWPVRGGEQFF. In nucleotides, the CDR3 is TGTGCCACCAGAACTTGGCCCGTCCGGGGAGGTGAGCAGTTCTTC.

This clonotype has at least ten counts. The chain uses TRBV7-2 and TRBJ2-3; TRBD1 aligns across 7 bases. The germline V gene has CDR1 SGHTA and CDR2 FQGNSA. V lost 5 bases and J lost 4; bases outside the gene matches: 9. This CDR3 is built from 15 residues. The CDR3 protein is CASSLRTGRADTQYF. In DNA, the CDR3 is TGTGCCAGCAGCCTACGGACAGGCCGAGCAGATACGCAGTATTTT.

V gene TRBV10-3 combines with J gene TRBJ2-3, with 7 bases aligning to TRBD1. V lost 6 bases, J lost 4 bases, and 10 bases stayed unmatched. The germline V gene encodes CDR1 ENHRY and CDR2 SYGVKD. The CDR3 totals 15 residues. The CDR3 here is CAISSGQARSDTQYF. The CDR3 DNA is TGTGCCATCAGCAGTGGACAGGCCCGCTCAGATACGCAGTATTTT.

This clonotype was counted at least ten times. The chain employs TRBV28 and TRBJ1-1, with no clear D. Germline V gene data show CDR1 as MDHEN and CDR2 as SYDVKM. Trimming removed 1 base from V and 1 base from J, with 10 bases in between. The CDR3 sequence is 15 residues long. CDR3 loop: CASSLFWTSNTEAFF. In DNA form, the CDR3 reads TGTGCCAGCAGTTTATTCTGGACGTCGAACACTGAAGCTTTCTTT.

This clonotype was counted ten times or more. The chain uses TRBV28 and TRBJ1-1; D call uncertain. V was cut by 3 bases and J by 1 base, with 12 bases left in between. Germline CDR1 MDHEN, CDR2 SYDVKM. CDR3 length: 15 amino acids. CDR3 region: CASSFRRDGNTEAFF. CDR3 DNA sequence: TGTGCCAGCAGTTTCAGGCGGGATGGGAACACTGAAGCTTTCTTT.

This clonotype was observed many times. CDR3 sequence (DNA): TGTGCCAGCAGCTTACATTTAGCAGAGAACACTGAAGCTTTCTTT. It is translated as CASSLHLAENTEAFF. This sequence joins TRBV7-8 and TRBJ1-1; D unresolved. Germline CDR1 and CDR2: SGHVS and FQNEAQ. The CDR3 has 15 residues. Trimming cost V 2 bases and J 1 base, with 11 bases left between them.

Many counts were recorded for this clonotype. V usage is TRBV27 and J usage is TRBJ1-3; the D is unclear. CDR3 length equals 17 residues. CDR1 and CDR2 from the germline V gene are MNHEY and SMNVEV (reference sequence). V was pared by 2 bases and J by 0 bases, with 14 bases between. The DNA of the CDR3 is TGTGCCAGCAGTTTACCCGGCCGCGAGGTCTCTGGAAACACCATATATTTT. Its translation is CASSLPGREVSGNTIYF.

There are many counts of this clonotype. The rearrangement uses TRBV4-1 and TRBJ2-7, with 7 bases fitting TRBD1. This CDR3 spans 15 amino acids. V was pared by 3 bases and J by 5 bases, with 10 bases of the junction left unmatched. Germline V lookup: CDR1 MGHRA, CDR2 YSYEKL. DNA for the CDR3: TGCGCCAGCAGCCACCGGGACAGTCCGGACCACGAGCAGTACTTC. It codes for CASSHRDSPDHEQYF.

This clonotype was recorded many times. The gene calls are TRBV3-1 and TRBJ1-5; unclear D gene. This CDR3 has 16 residues. Germline V gene data show CDR1 as LGHDT and CDR2 as YNNKEL (reference sequence). With 6 bases removed from V and 4 bases from J, the gap between germline ends came to 19 bases. The CDR3 spells CASSRSAGGRNQPQHF. CDR3 DNA sequence: TGTGCCAGCAGTCGATCCGCGGGTGGGCGGAATCAGCCCCAGCATTTT.